Sequencing of this T cell receptor beta chain was carried out in a study of blood T cells in healthy people across ages. Broader study findings: Naive T cell percentage showed a strong correlation with TCR beta diversity.

To note about this clonotype: The target antigen is unknown.

Sample donors were healthy Caucasian individuals that came from Russia, aged roughly 6 to 100. In each sample, at least 7 million PBMCs were isolated. Primed by a sample-barcoded 5' primer and a J-beta primer mix, a second PCR proceeded for roughly 6 to 12 cycles. TCRdb analysed the 5' RACE reads with MiXCR anew, one entry per CDR3 protein. The sample lists approximately 2,000,000 distinct CDR3 sequences; 30% to 40% were seen once. The receptor comes from a human donor in good health. The sequenced sample consisted of blood.

In DNA form, the CDR3 reads TGTGCCAGCAGACAGGATGAGTACGAGCAGTACTTC. Residues: CASRQDEYEQYF. This chain connects TRBV7-9 to TRBJ2-5; weak D call: TRBD1 (5 bases). The end of the DNA aligns better with TRBJ2-7, so the J call may be wrong. CDR3 length: 12 amino acids. From germline, CDR1 is SEHNR and CDR2 FQNEAQ (reference sequence).